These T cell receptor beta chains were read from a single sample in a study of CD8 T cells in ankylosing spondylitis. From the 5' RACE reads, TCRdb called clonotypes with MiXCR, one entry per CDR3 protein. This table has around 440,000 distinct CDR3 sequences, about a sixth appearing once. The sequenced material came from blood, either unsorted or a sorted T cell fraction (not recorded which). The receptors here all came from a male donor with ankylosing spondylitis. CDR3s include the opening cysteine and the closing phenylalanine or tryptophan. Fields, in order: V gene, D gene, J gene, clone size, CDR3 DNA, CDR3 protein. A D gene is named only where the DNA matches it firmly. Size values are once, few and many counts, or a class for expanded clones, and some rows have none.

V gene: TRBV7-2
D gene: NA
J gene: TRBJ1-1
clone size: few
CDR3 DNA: TGTGCCAGCAGCTTACAGGGCCAGATGAACACTGAAGCTTTCTTT
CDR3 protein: CASSLQGQMNTEAFF

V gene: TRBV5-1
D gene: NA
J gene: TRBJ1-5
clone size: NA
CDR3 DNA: TGCGCCAGCAGCTTGGGCGGGCCCCCGGGCAATCAGCCCCAGCATTTT
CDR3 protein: CASSLGGPPGNQPQHF

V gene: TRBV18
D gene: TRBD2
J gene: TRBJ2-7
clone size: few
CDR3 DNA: TGTGCCAGCTGCGAAGGACTAGGTGGGGAGCAGTACTTC
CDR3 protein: CASCEGLGGEQYF

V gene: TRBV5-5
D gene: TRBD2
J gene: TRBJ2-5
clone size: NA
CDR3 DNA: TGTGCCAGCAGCTTTGCACTAGCGGGGGGCCAAGAGACCCAGTACTTC
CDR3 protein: CASSFALAGGQETQYF

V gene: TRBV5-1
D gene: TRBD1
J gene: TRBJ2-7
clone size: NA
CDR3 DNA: TGCGCCAGCAGCCCGGGACAGGGTTATGCCTACGAGCAGTACTTC
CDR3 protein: CASSPGQGYAYEQYF

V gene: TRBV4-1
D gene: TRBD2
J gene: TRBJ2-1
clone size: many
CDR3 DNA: TGCGCCAGCAGCCAAGATCTCGGGGCTAGCGGCTACAATGAGCAGTTCTTC
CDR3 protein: CASSQDLGASGYNEQFF

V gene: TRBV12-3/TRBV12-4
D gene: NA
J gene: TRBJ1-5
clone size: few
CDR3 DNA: TGTGCCAGCAGTTTTCAGCTCGCTAGCAATCAGCCCCAGCATTTT
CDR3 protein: CASSFQLASNQPQHF

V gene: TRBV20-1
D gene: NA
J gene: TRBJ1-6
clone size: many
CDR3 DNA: TGCAGTGCCCAAGACCGGCTTTCACCCCTCCACTTT
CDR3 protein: CSAQDRLSPLHF

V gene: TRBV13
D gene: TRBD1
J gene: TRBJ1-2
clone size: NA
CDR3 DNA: TGTGCCAGCAGCCCGCCCGGGACAGGGTTGGGCTACACCTTC
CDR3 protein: CASSPPGTGLGYTF

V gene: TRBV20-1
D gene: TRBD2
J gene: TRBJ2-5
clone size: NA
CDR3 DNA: TGCAGTGCTAGAGTAGCTAGCGGGAGGGAGACCCAGTACTTC
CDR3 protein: CSARVASGRETQYF

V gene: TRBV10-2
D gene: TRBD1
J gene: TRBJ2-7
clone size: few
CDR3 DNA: TGCGCCAGCAGTGATCCGGGACAGGGTTCCTACGAGCAGTACTTC
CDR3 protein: CASSDPGQGSYEQYF

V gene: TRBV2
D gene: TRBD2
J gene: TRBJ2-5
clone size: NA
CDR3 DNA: TGTGCCAGCAGTGCCAGCGGGGTTACAGAGACCCAGTACTTC
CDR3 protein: CASSASGVTETQYF

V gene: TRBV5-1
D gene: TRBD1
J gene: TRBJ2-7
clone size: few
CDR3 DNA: TGCGCCAGCAGCCCGGGACAGGTTTCCTACGAGCAGTACTTC
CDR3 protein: CASSPGQVSYEQYF

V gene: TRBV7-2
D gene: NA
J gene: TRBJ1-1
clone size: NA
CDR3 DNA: TGTGCCAGCAGCTTACCCCAGGTGGGGTTTTCTGAAGCTTTCTTT
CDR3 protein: CASSLPQVGFSEAFF

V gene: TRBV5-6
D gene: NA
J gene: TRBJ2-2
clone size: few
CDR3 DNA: TGTGCCAGCAGACCGACACATACCGGGGAGCTGTTTTTT
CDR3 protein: CASRPTHTGELFF

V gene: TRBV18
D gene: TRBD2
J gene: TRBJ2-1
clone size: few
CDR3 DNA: TGTGCCAGCTCAGGGACTAGCGGGACCTACAATGAGCAGTTCTTC
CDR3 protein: CASSGTSGTYNEQFF

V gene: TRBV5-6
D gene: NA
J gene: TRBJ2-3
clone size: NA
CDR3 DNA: TGTGCCAGCAGCTCCCTCGGGGGCACAGATACGCAGTATTTT
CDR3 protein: CASSSLGGTDTQYF

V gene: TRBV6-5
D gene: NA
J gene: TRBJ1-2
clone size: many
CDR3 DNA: TGTGCCAGCAATTACGGGTCGAGGTATGGCTACACCTTC
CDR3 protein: CASNYGSRYGYTF

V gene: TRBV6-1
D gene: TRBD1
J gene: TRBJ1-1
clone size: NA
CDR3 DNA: TGTGCCAGCAGTCCCTTAATAGGGACAGGGGGCACTGAAGCTTTCTTT
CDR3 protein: CASSPLIGTGGTEAFF

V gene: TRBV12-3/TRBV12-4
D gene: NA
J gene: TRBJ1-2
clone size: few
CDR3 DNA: TGTGCCAGCAAAAGGACCGGGATGAACTATGGCTACACCTTC
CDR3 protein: CASKRTGMNYGYTF

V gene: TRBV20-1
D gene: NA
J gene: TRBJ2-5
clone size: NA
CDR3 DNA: TGCTGTGCTAGAACAACGACCGGGGGGCCCCAAGAGACCCAGTACTTC
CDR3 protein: CCARTTTGGPQETQYF

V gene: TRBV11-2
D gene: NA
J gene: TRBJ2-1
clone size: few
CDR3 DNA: TGTGCCAGCAGCCCCCTCCAGGGGAAGAGTAGAGCCAACAATGAGCAGTTCTTC
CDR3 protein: CASSPLQGKSRANNEQFF

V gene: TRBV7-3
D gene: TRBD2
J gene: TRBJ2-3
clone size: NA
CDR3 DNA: TGTGCCAGCAACCCACCCTGCGGGAGGGATCGCCCAGATACGCAGTATTTT
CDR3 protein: CASNPPCGRDRPDTQYF

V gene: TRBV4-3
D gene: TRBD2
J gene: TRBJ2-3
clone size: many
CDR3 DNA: TGCGCCAGCAGCCTCCAGAGCGGGAGCGAAACAGATACGCAGTATTTT
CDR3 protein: CASSLQSGSETDTQYF

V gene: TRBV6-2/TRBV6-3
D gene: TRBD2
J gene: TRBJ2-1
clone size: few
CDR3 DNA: TGTGCCAGCAGTTCCGGACTAGCGGGAGAGGTGGATGAGCAGTTCTTC
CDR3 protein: CASSSGLAGEVDEQFF

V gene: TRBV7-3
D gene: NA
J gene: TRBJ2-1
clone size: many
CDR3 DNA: TGTGCCAGCAGCTTAGGCGCCCCCAGTTATAGCCAGTATGGGCAGTTCTTC
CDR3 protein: CASSLGAPSYSQYGQFF

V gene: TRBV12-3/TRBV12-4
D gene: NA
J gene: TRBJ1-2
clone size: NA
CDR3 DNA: TGTGCCAGCACACAACAGGGATTGGTCGGCTACACCTTC
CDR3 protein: CASTQQGLVGYTF

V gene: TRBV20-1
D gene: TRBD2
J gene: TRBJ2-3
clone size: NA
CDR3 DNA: TGCAGTGCCCCGGCTAGCGGGAGGACAGATACGCAGTATTTT
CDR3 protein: CSAPASGRTDTQYF

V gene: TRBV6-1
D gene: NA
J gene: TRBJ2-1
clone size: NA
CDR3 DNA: TGTGCCAGCAGTGAAGTAGCGACAGTGGCCTACAATGAGCAGTTCTTC
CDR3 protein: CASSEVATVAYNEQFF

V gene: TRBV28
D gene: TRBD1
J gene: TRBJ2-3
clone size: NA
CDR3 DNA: TGTGCCAGCAGCCCACAGGGGGCAGGCACAGATACGCAGTATTTT
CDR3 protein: CASSPQGAGTDTQYF

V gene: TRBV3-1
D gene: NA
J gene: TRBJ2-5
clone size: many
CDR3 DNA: TGTGCCAGCAGCCAAGGGAGGGAGACCCAGTACTTC
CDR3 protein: CASSQGRETQYF

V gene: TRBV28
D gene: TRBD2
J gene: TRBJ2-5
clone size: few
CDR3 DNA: TGTGCCAGCAGGCTACCGGGAGGCCCCCAAGAGACCCAGTACTTC
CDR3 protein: CASRLPGGPQETQYF

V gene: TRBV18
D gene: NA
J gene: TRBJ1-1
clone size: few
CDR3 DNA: TGTGCCAGCTCACCTCTCAAGGGGGGAGAAGCTTTCTTT
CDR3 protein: CASSPLKGGEAFF

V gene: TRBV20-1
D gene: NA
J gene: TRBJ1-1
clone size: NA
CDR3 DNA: TGCAGTGCTAGAGATGGGGGGCGCGATTTGGGAACTGAAGCTTTCTTT
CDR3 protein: CSARDGGRDLGTEAFF

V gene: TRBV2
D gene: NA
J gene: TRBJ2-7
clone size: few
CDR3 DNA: TGTGCCAGTACGAACACGGCCTACGAGCAGTACTTC
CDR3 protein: CASTNTAYEQYF

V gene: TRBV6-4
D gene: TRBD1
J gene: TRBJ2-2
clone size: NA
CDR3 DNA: TGTGCCAGCGCGACAGGGGGCATTGATACCGGGGAGCTGTTTTTT
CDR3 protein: CASATGGIDTGELFF

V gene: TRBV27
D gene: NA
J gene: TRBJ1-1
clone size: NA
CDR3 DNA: TGTGCCAGCAGTTTATTTACTCCCGGGTTGGGCACTGAAGCTTTCTTT
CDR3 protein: CASSLFTPGLGTEAFF

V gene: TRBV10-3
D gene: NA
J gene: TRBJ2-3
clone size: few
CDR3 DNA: TGTGCCATCAGTGGTAGCGGAACAGATACGCAGTATTTT
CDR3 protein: CAISGSGTDTQYF

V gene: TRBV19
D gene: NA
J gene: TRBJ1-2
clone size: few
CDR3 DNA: TGTGCCAGTAGTATCCTCGACTCTAAGACGGCGAAATATGGCTACACCTTC
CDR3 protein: CASSILDSKTAKYGYTF

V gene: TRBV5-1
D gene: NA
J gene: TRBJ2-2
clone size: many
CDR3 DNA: TGCGCCAGCAGCTTGCCGGGGGCCAGCACCGGGGAGCTGTTTTTT
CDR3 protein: CASSLPGASTGELFF

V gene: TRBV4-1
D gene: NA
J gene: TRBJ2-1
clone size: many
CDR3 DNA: TGCGCCAGCAGCCAGGGGGAGACTAGTAAAGGGGGGAATGAGCAGTTCTTC
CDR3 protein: CASSQGETSKGGNEQFF

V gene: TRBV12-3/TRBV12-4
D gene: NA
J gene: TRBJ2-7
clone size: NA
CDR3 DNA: TGTGCCAGCGCACCCGCCGGGGTTAAGGACGAGCAGTACTTC
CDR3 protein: CASAPAGVKDEQYF

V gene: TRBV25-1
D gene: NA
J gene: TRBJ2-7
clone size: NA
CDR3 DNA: TGTGCCAGCAGTGTCCACAGAACCTACGAGCAGTACTTC
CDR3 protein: CASSVHRTYEQYF

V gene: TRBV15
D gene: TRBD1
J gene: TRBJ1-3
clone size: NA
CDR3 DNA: TGTGCCACCAGCAGAATTCAGGGGGCTTCTGGAAACACCATATATTTT
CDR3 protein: CATSRIQGASGNTIYF

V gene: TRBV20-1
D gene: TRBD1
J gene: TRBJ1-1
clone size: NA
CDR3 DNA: TGCAGTGCCAGACGACAGGGGATTGGGAACACTGAAGCTTTCTTT
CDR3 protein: CSARRQGIGNTEAFF

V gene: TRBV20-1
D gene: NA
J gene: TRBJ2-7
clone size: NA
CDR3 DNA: TGCAGTGCCCGGAACTCGGGCAGGACGTACGAGCAGTACTTC
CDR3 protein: CSARNSGRTYEQYF

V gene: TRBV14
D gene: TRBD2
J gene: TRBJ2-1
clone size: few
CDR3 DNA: TGTGCCAGCAGCCAAGATGGCCTAGCGGGCAATGAGCAGTTCTTC
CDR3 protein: CASSQDGLAGNEQFF

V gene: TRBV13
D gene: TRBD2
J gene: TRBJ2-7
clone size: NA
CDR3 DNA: TGTGCCAGCAGCCCCTTGACTAGCGGGAGGTCCTACGAGCAGTACTTC
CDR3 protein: CASSPLTSGRSYEQYF

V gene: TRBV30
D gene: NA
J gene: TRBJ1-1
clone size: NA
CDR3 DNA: TGTGCCTGGAGTTCTCCGGGAGGGGGGGTGAACACTGAAGCTTTCTTT
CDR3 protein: CAWSSPGGGVNTEAFF